These 5 T cell receptor beta chains share one sample of origin, sequenced in a study of blood T cell repertoires in COVID-19. Here immunoSEQ multiplex PCR was the method, and the copy in TCRdb shows in-frame clones only, minus some. The sample carries about 180,000 clones, 85% to 90% recorded once. Sequencing was done on a sample of peripheral blood. The receptors originated from an older person with COVID-19, enrolled during active disease.

The rearrangement links TRBV5-1 to TRBJ1-2; no firm D call. The CDR3 totals 14 residues. In germline, CDR1 is SGHRS, CDR2 YFSETQ. V was pared by 0 bases and J by 4 bases, with 10 bases between. CDR3 in DNA: TGCGCCAGCAGCTTGGAATCCGGAGGCTATGGCTACACCTTC. It yields the protein CASSLESGGYGYTF.

J is TRBJ1-5 and V is TRBV20-1, with 7 nucleotides matching TRBD1. With 3 bases clipped from V and 4 bases from J, the junction kept 6 bases outside the gene matches. Germline CDR1 reads DFQATT; CDR2 reads SNEGSKA (reference sequence). This CDR3 is 14 amino acids long. The CDR3 sequence is CSASTGTDNQPQHF. CDR3 nucleotide sequence: TGCAGTGCTAGTACCGGGACAGATAATCAGCCCCAGCATTTT.

The gene calls are TRBV4-1 and TRBJ1-6; D possibly corresponds to TRBD1 (6 bases). The germline V gene has CDR1 MGHRA and CDR2 YSYEKL. The V and J ends lost 0 bases and 0 bases respectively, with 12 bases between them. The CDR3 has 18 residues. The CDR3 protein is CASSQDRGMSSYNSPLHF. CDR3 coding DNA: TGCGCCAGCAGCCAAGATAGGGGGATGAGCTCCTATAATTCACCCCTCCACTTT.

This clone was picked up one time. This chain joins TRBV10-3 and TRBJ1-6, with D uncertain. Germline CDR1 reads ENHRY; CDR2 reads SYGVKD. CDR3 length: 14 residues. With 0 bases removed from V and 7 bases from J, the gap between germline ends came to 7 bases. The CDR3 reads CAISESPQNSPLHF. Here the CDR3 DNA reads TGTGCCATCAGTGAGTCCCCGCAGAATTCACCCCTCCACTTT.

This clone was found a few times. The chain couples TRBV11-2 to TRBJ1-1; TRBD1 might be the D (6 bases). V was pared by 6 bases and J by 1 base, with 18 bases between. The CDR3 contains 16 residues. The germline gives CDR1 SGHAT, CDR2 FQNNGV. CDR3 residues: CASRIQGWGPNTEAFF. As DNA, the CDR3 is TGTGCCAGCAGAATACAGGGTTGGGGGCCGAACACTGAAGCTTTCTTT.